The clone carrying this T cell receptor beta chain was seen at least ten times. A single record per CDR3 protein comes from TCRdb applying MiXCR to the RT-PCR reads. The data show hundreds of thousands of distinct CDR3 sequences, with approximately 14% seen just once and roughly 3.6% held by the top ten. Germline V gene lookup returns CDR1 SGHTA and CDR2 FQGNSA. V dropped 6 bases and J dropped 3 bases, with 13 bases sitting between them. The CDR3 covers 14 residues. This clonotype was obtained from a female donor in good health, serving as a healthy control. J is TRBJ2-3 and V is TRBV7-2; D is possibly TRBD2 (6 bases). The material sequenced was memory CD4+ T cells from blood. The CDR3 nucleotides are TGTGCCAGCAGAACGGTGGCGGGAACAGATACGCAGTATTTT. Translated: CASRTVAGTDTQYF. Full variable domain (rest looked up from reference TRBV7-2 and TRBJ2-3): GAGVSQSPSNKVTEKGKDVELRCDPISGHTALYWYRQSLGQGLEFLIYFQGNSAPDKSGLPSDRFSAERTGGSVSTLTIQRTQQEDSAVYLCASRTVAGTDTQYFGPGTRLTVL.